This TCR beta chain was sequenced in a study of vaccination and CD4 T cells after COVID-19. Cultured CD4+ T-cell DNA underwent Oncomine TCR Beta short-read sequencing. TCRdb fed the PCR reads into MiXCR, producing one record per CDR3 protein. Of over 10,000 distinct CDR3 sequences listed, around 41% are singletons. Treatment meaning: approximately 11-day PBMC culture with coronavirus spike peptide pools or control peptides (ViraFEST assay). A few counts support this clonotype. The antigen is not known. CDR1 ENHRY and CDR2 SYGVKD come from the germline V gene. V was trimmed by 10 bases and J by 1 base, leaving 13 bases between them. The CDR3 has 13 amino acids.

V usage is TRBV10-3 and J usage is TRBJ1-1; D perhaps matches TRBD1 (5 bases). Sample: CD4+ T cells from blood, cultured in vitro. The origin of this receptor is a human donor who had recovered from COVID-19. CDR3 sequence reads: CATGSQGNTEAFF. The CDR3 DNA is TGTGCCACCGGTAGCCAGGGGAACACTGAAGCTTTCTTT.